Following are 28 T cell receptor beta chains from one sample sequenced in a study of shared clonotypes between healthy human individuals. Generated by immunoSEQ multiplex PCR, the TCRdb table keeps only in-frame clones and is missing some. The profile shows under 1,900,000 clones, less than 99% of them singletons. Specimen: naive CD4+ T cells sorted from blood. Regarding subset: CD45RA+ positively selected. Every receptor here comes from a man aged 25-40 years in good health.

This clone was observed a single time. The CDR3 loop reads CASRPTGAAWGYTF. CDR3 in DNA: TGTGCCAGCAGGCCGACAGGGGCAGCTTGGGGCTACACCTTC. V gene TRBV7-2 combines with J gene TRBJ1-2, with 8 bases aligning to TRBD1. V dropped 6 bases and J dropped 8; count of bases not matched to a gene: 11. The CDR3 runs 14 residues. From germline, CDR1 is SGHTA and CDR2 FQGNSA.

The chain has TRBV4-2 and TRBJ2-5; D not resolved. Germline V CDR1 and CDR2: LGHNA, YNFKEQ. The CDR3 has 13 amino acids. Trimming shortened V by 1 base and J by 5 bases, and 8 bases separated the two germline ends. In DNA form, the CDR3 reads TGTGCCAGCAGCCAAGGGCTTCGGGAGACCCAGTACTTC. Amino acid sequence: CASSQGLRETQYF.

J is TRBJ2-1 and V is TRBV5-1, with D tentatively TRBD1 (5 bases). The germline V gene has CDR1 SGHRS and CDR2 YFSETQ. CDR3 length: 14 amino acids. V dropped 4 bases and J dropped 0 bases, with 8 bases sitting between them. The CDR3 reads CASSVDNSYNEQFF. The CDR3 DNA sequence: TGCGCCAGCAGCGTGGACAACTCCTACAATGAGCAGTTCTTC.

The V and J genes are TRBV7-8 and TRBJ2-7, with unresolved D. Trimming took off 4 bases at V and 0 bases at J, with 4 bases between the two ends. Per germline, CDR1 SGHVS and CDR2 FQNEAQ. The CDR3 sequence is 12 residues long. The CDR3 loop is CASSSISYEQYF. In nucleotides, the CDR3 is TGTGCCAGCAGCTCCATCTCCTACGAGCAGTACTTC.

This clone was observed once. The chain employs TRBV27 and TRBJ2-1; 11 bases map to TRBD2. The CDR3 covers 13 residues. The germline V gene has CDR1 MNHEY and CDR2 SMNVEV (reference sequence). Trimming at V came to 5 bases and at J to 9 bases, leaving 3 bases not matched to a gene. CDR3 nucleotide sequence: TGTGCCAGCAGTATTAGCGGGAGGGCTGAGCAGTTCTTC. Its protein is CASSISGRAEQFF.

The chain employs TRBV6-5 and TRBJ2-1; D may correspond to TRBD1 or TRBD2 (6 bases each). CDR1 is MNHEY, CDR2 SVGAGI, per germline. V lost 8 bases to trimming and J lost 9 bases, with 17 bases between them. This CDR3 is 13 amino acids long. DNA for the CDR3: TGTGCCAGCCGGACACCCCCGGGGGCTGAGCAGTTCTTC. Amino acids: CASRTPPGAEQFF.

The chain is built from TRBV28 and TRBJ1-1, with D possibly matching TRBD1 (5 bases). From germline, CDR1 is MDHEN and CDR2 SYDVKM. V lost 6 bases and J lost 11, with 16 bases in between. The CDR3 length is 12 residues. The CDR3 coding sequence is TGTGCCAGCAGGTCCGGGGCCCGGTGGGCTTTCTTT. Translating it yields CASRSGARWAFF.

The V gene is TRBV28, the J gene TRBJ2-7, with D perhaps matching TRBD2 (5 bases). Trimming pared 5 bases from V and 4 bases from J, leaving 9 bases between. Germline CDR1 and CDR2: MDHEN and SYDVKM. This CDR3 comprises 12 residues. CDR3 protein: CASSIGEYEQYF. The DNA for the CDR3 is TGTGCCAGCAGTATTGGGGAGTACGAGCAGTACTTC.

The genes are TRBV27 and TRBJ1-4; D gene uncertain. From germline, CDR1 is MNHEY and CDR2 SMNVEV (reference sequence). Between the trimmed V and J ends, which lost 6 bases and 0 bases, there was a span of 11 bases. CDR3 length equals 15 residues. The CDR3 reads CASSHHRSTNEKLFF. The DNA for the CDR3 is TGTGCCAGCAGCCACCACAGATCAACTAATGAAAAACTGTTTTTT.

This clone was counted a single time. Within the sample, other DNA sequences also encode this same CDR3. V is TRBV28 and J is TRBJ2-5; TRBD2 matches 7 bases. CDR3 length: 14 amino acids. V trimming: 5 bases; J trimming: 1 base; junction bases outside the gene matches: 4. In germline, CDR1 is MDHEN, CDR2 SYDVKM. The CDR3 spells CASSPTGGQETQYF. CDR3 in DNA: TGTGCCAGCAGTCCCACGGGAGGCCAAGAGACCCAGTACTTC. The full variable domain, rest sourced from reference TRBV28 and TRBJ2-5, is DVKVTQSSRYLVKRTGEKVFLECVQDMDHENMFWYRQDPGLGLRLIYFSYDVKMKEKGDIPEGYSVSREKKERFSLILESASTNQTSMYLCASSPTGGQETQYFGPGTRLLVL.

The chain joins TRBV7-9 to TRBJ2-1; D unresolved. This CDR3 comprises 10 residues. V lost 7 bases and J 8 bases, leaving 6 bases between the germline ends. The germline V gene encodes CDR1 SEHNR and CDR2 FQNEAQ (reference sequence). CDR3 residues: CASIPDEQFF. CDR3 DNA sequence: TGTGCCAGCATACCGGATGAGCAGTTCTTC.

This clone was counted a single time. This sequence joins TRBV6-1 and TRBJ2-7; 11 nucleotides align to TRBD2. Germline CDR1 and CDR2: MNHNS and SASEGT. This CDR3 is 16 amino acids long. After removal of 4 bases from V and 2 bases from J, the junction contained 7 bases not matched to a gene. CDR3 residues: CASSALAGGEPYEQYF. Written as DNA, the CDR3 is TGTGCCAGCAGTGCCCTAGCGGGAGGTGAACCCTACGAGCAGTACTTC.

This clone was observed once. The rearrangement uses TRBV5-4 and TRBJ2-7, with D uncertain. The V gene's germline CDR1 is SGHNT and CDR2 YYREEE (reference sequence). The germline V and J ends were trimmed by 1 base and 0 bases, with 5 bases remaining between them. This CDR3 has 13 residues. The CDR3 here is CASSLSLSYEQYF. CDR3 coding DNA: TGTGCCAGCAGCTTGAGCCTCTCCTACGAGCAGTACTTC.

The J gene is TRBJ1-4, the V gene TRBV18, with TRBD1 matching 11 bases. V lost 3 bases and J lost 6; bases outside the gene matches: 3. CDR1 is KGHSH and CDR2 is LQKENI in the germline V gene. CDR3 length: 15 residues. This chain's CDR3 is CASSPPGQGDEKLFF. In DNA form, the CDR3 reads TGTGCCAGCTCACCTCCGGGACAGGGGGATGAAAAACTGTTTTTT.

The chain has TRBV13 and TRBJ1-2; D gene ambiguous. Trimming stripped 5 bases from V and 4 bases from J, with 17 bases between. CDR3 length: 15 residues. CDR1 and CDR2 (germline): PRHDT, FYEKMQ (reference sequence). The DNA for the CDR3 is TGTGCCAGCAGCCCCCGCGGCTCAGGAAGCTATGGCTACACCTTC. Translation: CASSPRGSGSYGYTF.

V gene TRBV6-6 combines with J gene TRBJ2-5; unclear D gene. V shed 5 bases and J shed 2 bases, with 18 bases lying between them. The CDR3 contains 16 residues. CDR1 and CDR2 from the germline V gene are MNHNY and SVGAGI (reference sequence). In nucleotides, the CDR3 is TGTGCCAGCAGTCCTCCCCGAAAAGGGTTGCAAGAGACCCAGTACTTC. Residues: CASSPPRKGLQETQYF.

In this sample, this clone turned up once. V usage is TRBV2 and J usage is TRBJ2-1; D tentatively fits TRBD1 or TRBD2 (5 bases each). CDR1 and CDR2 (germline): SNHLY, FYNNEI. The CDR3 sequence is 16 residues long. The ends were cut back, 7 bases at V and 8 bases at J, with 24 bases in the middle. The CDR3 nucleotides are TGTGCCAGCATACAAGGGACGGGCTTTGCTGCACATGAGCAGTTCTTC. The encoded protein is CASIQGTGFAAHEQFF.

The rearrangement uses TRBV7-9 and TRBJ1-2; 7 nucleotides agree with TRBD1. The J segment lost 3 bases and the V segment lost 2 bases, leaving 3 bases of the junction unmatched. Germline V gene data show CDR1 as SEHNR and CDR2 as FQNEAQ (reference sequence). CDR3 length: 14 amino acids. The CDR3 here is CASSLRGLDYGYTF. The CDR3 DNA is TGTGCCAGCAGCTTAAGGGGGCTGGACTATGGCTACACCTTC.

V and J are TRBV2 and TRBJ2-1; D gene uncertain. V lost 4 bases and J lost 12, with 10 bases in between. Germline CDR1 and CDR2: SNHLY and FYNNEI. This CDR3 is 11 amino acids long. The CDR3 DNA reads TGTGCCAGCAGTGTGTATAGTGGGCAGTTCTTC. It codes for CASSVYSGQFF.

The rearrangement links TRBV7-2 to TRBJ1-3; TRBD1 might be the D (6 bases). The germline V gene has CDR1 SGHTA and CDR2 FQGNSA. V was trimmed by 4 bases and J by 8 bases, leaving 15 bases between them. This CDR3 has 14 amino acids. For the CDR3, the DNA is TGTGCCAGCAGCTCCACAGGGTGGGCGGACACCATATATTTT. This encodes CASSSTGWADTIYF. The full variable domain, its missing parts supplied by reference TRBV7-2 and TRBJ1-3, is GAGVSQSPSNKVTEKGKDVELRCDPISGHTALYWYRQSLGQGLEFLIYFQGNSAPDKSGLPSDRFSAERTGGSVSTLTIQRTQQEDSAVYLCASSSTGWADTIYFGEGSWLTVV.

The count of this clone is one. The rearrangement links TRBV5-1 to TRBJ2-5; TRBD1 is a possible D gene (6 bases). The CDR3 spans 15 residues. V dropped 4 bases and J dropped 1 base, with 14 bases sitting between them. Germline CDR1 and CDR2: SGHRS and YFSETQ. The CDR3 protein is CASSDIRTAQETQYF. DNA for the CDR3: TGCGCCAGCAGCGATATTCGGACAGCCCAAGAGACCCAGTACTTC.

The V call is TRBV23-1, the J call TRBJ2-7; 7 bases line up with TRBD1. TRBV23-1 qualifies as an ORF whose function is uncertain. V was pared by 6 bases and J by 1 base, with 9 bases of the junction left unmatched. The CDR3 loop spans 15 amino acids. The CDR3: CASSPLKGASYEQYF. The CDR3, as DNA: TGCGCCAGCAGCCCCTTAAAGGGGGCGTCCTACGAGCAGTACTTC.

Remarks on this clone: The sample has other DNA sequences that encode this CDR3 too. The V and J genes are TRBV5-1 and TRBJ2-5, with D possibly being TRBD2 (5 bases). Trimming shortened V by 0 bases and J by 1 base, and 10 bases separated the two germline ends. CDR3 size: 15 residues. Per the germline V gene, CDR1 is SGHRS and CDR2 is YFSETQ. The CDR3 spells CASSLVGSGQETQYF. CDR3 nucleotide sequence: TGCGCCAGCAGCTTGGTTGGCAGCGGCCAAGAGACCCAGTACTTC. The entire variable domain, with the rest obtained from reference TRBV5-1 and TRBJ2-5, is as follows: KAGVTQTPRYLIKTRGQQVTLSCSPISGHRSVSWYQQTPGQGLQFLFEYFSETQRNKGNFPGRFSGRQFSNSRSEMNVSTLELGDSALYLCASSLVGSGQETQYFGPGTRLLVL.

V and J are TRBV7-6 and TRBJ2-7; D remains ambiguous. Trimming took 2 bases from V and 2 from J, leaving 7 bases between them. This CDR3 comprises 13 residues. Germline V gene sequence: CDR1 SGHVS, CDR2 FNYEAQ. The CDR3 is CASSLFTTYEQYF. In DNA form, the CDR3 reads TGTGCCAGCAGCTTATTTACAACCTACGAGCAGTACTTC.

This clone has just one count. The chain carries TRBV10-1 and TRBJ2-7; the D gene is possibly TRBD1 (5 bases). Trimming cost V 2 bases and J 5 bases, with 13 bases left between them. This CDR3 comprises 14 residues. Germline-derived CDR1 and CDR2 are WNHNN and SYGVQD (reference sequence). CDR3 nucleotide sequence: TGCGCCAGCAGTGAGGGGGCAAAGGTGGACGAGCAGTACTTC. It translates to CASSEGAKVDEQYF.

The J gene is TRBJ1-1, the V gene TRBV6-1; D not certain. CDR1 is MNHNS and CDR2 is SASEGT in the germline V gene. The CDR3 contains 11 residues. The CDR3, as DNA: TGTGCTGGGCTGCGGGGCACTGAAGCTTTCTTT. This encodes CAGLRGTEAFF.

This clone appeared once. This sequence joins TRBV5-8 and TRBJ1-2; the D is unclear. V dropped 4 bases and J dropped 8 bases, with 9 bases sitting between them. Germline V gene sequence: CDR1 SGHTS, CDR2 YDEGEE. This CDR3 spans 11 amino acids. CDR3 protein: CASSVSRGYTF. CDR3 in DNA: TGTGCCAGCAGCGTTTCGCGGGGCTACACCTTC.

The CDR3 protein is CASSVVGVAGETQYF. The CDR3, as DNA: TGTGCCAGCAGCGTAGTAGGGGTCGCAGGCGAGACCCAGTACTTC. The chain uses TRBV9 and TRBJ2-5; tentative D call: TRBD1 (5 bases). Trimming left V 0 bases short and J 5 bases short, with 14 bases between. There are 15 residues in the CDR3. CDR1 and CDR2 (germline): SGDLS, YYNGEE.